This entry lists 25 T cell receptor beta chains sequenced from one sample in a study of T cells after posttransplantation cyclophosphamide. Measured with immunoSEQ multiplex PCR; TCRdb has only the in-frame clones, and not every one. This sample carries over 35,000 clones and no singletons, and 2% to 3% goes to the top ten. Sequenced input: PBMCs. These receptors all stem from a man in his forties in good health, CMV-negative, and a related stem cell transplant donor.

This clone occurred many times. The chain couples TRBV14 to TRBJ1-6; unclear D gene. Germline-derived CDR1 and CDR2 are SGHDN and FVKESK. This CDR3 has 14 residues. V was trimmed by 3 bases and J by 3 bases, leaving 6 bases between them. The CDR3 is CASSQASYNSPLHF. The CDR3 nucleotides read TGTGCCAGCAGCCAGGCCAGCTATAATTCACCCCTCCACTTT.

This clone was picked up many times. This rearrangement joins TRBV20-1 to TRBJ1-1, with a possible D match to TRBD1 (6 bases). The CDR3 runs 11 residues. Trimming pared 1 base from V and 8 bases from J, leaving 8 bases between. Germline assignment: CDR1 DFQATT and CDR2 SNEGSKA (reference sequence). The CDR3 bases are TGCAGTGCTAGAGGACAGGTAGAAGCTTTCTTT. Translated: CSARGQVEAFF.

This clone was observed a handful of times. Written as DNA, the CDR3 is TGCGCCAGCAGTTTCGGGGGGGCCGGAAGGAATGAGCAGTTCTTC. This gives the protein CASSFGGAGRNEQFF. J is TRBJ2-1 and V is TRBV5-1, with TRBD2 identical over 8 bases. The J segment lost 7 bases and the V segment lost 5 bases, leaving 11 bases of the junction unmatched. The CDR3 has 15 amino acids. The V gene's germline CDR1 is SGHRS and CDR2 YFSETQ. Complete variable domain (other parts from reference TRBV5-1 and TRBJ2-1): KAGVTQTPRYLIKTRGQQVTLSCSPISGHRSVSWYQQTPGQGLQFLFEYFSETQRNKGNFPGRFSGRQFSNSRSEMNVSTLELGDSALYLCASSFGGAGRNEQFFGPGTRLTVL.

The sample holds many counts of this clone. A junction boundary mismatches the germline segment, possibly from a read error. This chain connects TRBV9 to TRBJ2-5; 11 bases align to TRBD2. In germline, CDR1 is SGDLS, CDR2 YYNGEE. CDR3 length: 14 residues. The CDR3 is CASSVAGGGETQYF. In DNA form, the CDR3 reads TGTGCCAGCAGTGTAGCGGGAGGGGGAGAGACCCAGTACTTC. The full variable domain, rest sourced from reference TRBV9 and TRBJ2-5, is DSGVTQTPKHLITATGQRVTLRCSPRSGDLSVYWYQQSLDQGLQFLIQYYNGEERAKGNILERFSAQQFPDLHSELNLSSLELGDSALYFCASSVAGGGETQYFGPGTRLLVL.

This clone showed up just a few times. V usage is TRBV20-1 and J usage is TRBJ2-5; the D is unclear. There are 11 residues in the CDR3. Trimming took off 3 bases at V and 3 bases at J, with 5 bases between the two ends. CDR1 and CDR2 from the germline V gene are DFQATT and SNEGSKA (reference sequence). CDR3 amino acids: CSARQEETQYF. The CDR3 bases are TGCAGTGCTAGGCAGGAAGAGACCCAGTACTTC.

This clone was seen repeatedly, ten times or more. The rearrangement uses TRBV7-3 and TRBJ1-1; D ambiguous. CDR3 size: 13 residues. CDR1 and CDR2 from the germline V gene are SGHTA and FQGTGA. V gave up 3 bases and J gave up 5 bases, with 10 bases separating them. The CDR3 nucleotides read TGTGCCAGCAGCTTGTACGAGTGGACTGAAGCTTTCTTT. Encoded protein: CASSLYEWTEAFF.

This clone was seen at least ten times. This chain uses TRBV5-6 with TRBJ2-7; 9 nucleotides align to TRBD1. The CDR3 runs to 14 residues. Germline V gene sequence: CDR1 SGHDT, CDR2 YYEEEE. V lost 4 bases and J lost 2; bases outside the gene matches: 4. The CDR3 here is CASSTGQGTYEQYV. The CDR3 DNA follows: TGTGCCAGCAGCACCGGACAGGGGACCTACGAGCAGTACGTC.

This chain uses TRBV2 with TRBJ1-5; D may be TRBD1 (5 bases). The V and J ends lost 7 bases and 7 bases respectively, with 11 bases between them. The CDR3 sequence is 12 residues long. CDR1 is SNHLY and CDR2 is FYNNEI in the germline V gene. The CDR3 bases are TGTGCCAGCACCGAAGGGGCGCAGCCCCAGCATTTT. This codes for CASTEGAQPQHF.

This chain uses TRBV5-1 with TRBJ2-7, with 8 bases matching TRBD1. Germline V gives CDR1 SGHRS, CDR2 YFSETQ. After removal of 4 bases from V and 2 bases from J, the junction contained 8 bases not matched to a gene. The CDR3 contains 15 residues. CDR3 bases: TGCGCCAGCAGCCAGGGGGCAGGGGCAACCTACGAGCAGTACTTC. Translation gives CASSQGAGATYEQYF.

This clone was picked up many times. This chain joins TRBV18 and TRBJ2-2; D is possibly TRBD1 (7 bases). Between the trimmed V and J ends, which lost 2 bases and 3 bases, there was a span of 10 bases. Germline CDR1 reads KGHSH; CDR2 reads LQKENI. There are 15 residues in the CDR3. The CDR3 nucleotides read TGTGCCAGCTCACCAGCGGGGACAGACACCGGGGAGCTGTTTTTT. It specifies CASSPAGTDTGELFF.

Only a few counts were recorded for this clone. The chain has TRBV9 and TRBJ1-6; D is uncertain. CDR1 SGDLS and CDR2 YYNGEE come from the germline V gene. This CDR3 region has 13 residues. Between the trimmed V and J ends, which lost 0 bases and 8 bases, there was a span of 6 bases. The CDR3 DNA sequence: TGTGCCAGCAGCGTAGCCACGGATTCACCCCTCCACTTT. Translated: CASSVATDSPLHF.

The CDR3 coding sequence is TGTGCCAGCAGCGCCCTTTACAGGACGAACACCGGGGAGCTGTTTTTT. This translates into CASSALYRTNTGELFF. The chain employs TRBV2 and TRBJ2-2; D is perhaps TRBD1 (5 bases). Trimming pared 6 bases from V and 0 bases from J, leaving 14 bases between. Germline CDR1 SNHLY, CDR2 FYNNEI. CDR3 size: 16 residues.

This clone was observed at least ten times. The gene calls are TRBV7-8 and TRBJ1-5, with TRBD1 matching over 8 bases. The CDR3 totals 18 residues. The germline V gene has CDR1 SGHVS and CDR2 FQNEAQ. V gave up 2 bases and J gave up 0 bases; unmatched junction bases: 9. The CDR3: CASSLPDREGYSNQPQHF. DNA for the CDR3: TGTGCCAGCAGCTTACCGGACAGGGAGGGATATAGCAATCAGCCCCAGCATTTT.

This clone has a count of ten or more. The V call is TRBV7-9, the J call TRBJ2-1; a weak D match, TRBD2 (6 bases). Trimming removed 7 bases from V and 4 bases from J, with 20 bases in between. This CDR3 region has 16 residues. Germline CDR1 reads SEHNR; CDR2 reads FQNEAQ (reference sequence). The CDR3 spells CASNNIMRGPYNEQFF. The CDR3 nucleotides read TGTGCCAGCAACAACATAATGCGGGGACCATACAATGAGCAGTTCTTC.

For the CDR3, the DNA is TGTGCCAGCAGGATACCGGGACAGGGCTGGAACACTGAAGCTTTCTTT. It codes for CASRIPGQGWNTEAFF. The rearrangement links TRBV28 to TRBJ1-1; 9 bases fit TRBD1. CDR1 MDHEN and CDR2 SYDVKM come from the germline V gene. V gave up 6 bases and J gave up 1 base; unmatched junction bases: 9. The CDR3 is 16 amino acids.

The V and J genes are TRBV25-1 and TRBJ1-1; no reliable D call. Germline loops: CDR1 MGHDK, CDR2 SYGVNS. The CDR3 totals 11 residues. V lost 7 bases and J lost 3, with 6 bases in between. This CDR3 is CASKTYTEAFF. For the CDR3, the DNA is TGTGCCAGCAAAACATACACTGAAGCTTTCTTT. The entire variable domain, with the rest obtained from reference TRBV25-1 and TRBJ1-1, is as follows: EADIYQTPRYLVIGTGKKITLECSQTMGHDKMYWYQQDPGMELHLIHYSYGVNSTEKGDLSSESTVSRIRTEHFPLTLESARPSHTSQYLCASKTYTEAFFGQGTRLTVV.

This clone was picked up many times. The rearrangement uses TRBV7-2 and TRBJ1-4; TRBD1 aligns across 10 bases. The V and J ends lost 5 bases and 8 bases, in that order; junction bases with no gene match: 11. There are 16 residues in the CDR3. CDR1 is SGHTA and CDR2 is FQGNSA in the germline V gene. CDR3 nucleotide sequence: TGTGCCAGCAGCAGCCCCGGGACAGGGGAAGGGGAAAAACTGTTTTTT. Translated: CASSSPGTGEGEKLFF.

The gene calls are TRBV16 and TRBJ2-1, with D hard to call. Germline CDR1 is KGHSY and CDR2 is FQNENV. V lost 7 bases and J lost 0, with 13 bases in between. This CDR3 contains 15 residues. The CDR3 bases are TGTGCCAGCATCCCAGATCCCCGCTCCTACAATGAGCAGTTCTTC. Its protein product is CASIPDPRSYNEQFF.

This clone was counted at least ten times. CDR3 in amino acids: CSARGQNTIYF. The CDR3 nucleotides are TGCAGTGCTAGAGGACAAAACACCATATATTTT. This chain links TRBV20-1 with TRBJ1-3, with D unclear. V was cut by 1 base and J by 6 bases, with 4 bases left in between. Germline CDR1 DFQATT, CDR2 SNEGSKA (reference sequence). The CDR3 extends over 11 amino acids.

This clone was seen at least ten times. The rearrangement uses TRBV6-6 and TRBJ2-7, with 8 positions matching TRBD1. Germline V lookup: CDR1 MNHNY, CDR2 SVGAGI (reference sequence). The CDR3 length is 13 residues. Germline trimming cut 6 bases from V and 6 bases from J; bases unmatched to any gene: 7. The CDR3 bases are TGTGCCAGCAGACAGGGACAGGTTGGCGAGCAGTACTTC. Translated, it gives CASRQGQVGEQYF.

This clone was observed at least ten times. The V call is TRBV7-3, the J call TRBJ2-2, with 8 bases aligning to TRBD1. V was clipped by 5 bases and J by 2 bases; unmatched bases: 4. The CDR3 length is 15 residues. From germline, CDR1 is SGHTA and CDR2 FQGTGA. The CDR3 reads CASSHGQGNTGELFF. The CDR3 DNA follows: TGTGCCAGCAGCCACGGACAGGGAAACACCGGGGAGCTGTTTTTT. The entire variable domain, with the rest obtained from reference TRBV7-3 and TRBJ2-2, is as follows: GAGVSQTPSNKVTEKGKYVELRCDPISGHTALYWYRQSLGQGPEFLIYFQGTGAADDSGLPNDRFFAVRPEGSVSTLKIQRTERGDSAVYLCASSHGQGNTGELFFGEGSRLTVL.

This clone has a handful of counts. This chain joins TRBV11-3 and TRBJ1-6, with 9 positions matching TRBD1. Germline V gene sequence: CDR1 SGHNT, CDR2 YENEEA. Trimming cost V 4 bases and J 12 bases; bases outside gene matches: 13. The CDR3 extends over 16 amino acids. The CDR3 region has the DNA TGTGCCAGCAGCTACTTACCGGGACAGGGCTCTCGACCCCTCCACTTT. As protein: CASSYLPGQGSRPLHF.

This clone was counted ten times or more. The V call is TRBV5-1, the J call TRBJ1-4; D is undetermined. Germline loops: CDR1 SGHRS, CDR2 YFSETQ. Deletions cut 0 bases from V and 0 bases from J, with 9 bases between. This CDR3 region has 16 residues. In nucleotides, the CDR3 is TGCGCCAGCAGCTTGGCGGCGAGGGCAACTAATGAAAAACTGTTTTTT. It is translated as CASSLAARATNEKLFF. Combining the CDR3 with reference TRBV5-1 and TRBJ1-4 gives the whole variable domain KAGVTQTPRYLIKTRGQQVTLSCSPISGHRSVSWYQQTPGQGLQFLFEYFSETQRNKGNFPGRFSGRQFSNSRSEMNVSTLELGDSALYLCASSLAARATNEKLFFGSGTQLSVL.

The table lists this clone with many counts. The chain recombines TRBV6-6 with TRBJ2-7, with D unclear. V was cut by 8 bases and J by 0 bases, with 11 bases left in between. Per germline, CDR1 MNHNY and CDR2 SVGAGI (reference sequence). This CDR3 region has 13 residues. CDR3 sequence (DNA): TGTGCCAGCGGTAGGAGTAGCTCCTACGAGCAGTACTTC. Its translation is CASGRSSSYEQYF.

This clone showed up many times. The CDR3 reads CASSYEVPGELFF. The CDR3 nucleotides are TGTGCCAGCAGTTATGAGGTCCCAGGGGAGCTGTTTTTT. The chain carries TRBV6-5 and TRBJ2-2, with unresolved D. The CDR3 is 13 residues long. Trimming removed 3 bases at V and 8 bases at J, with 10 bases between. CDR1 MNHEY and CDR2 SVGAGI come from the germline V gene.